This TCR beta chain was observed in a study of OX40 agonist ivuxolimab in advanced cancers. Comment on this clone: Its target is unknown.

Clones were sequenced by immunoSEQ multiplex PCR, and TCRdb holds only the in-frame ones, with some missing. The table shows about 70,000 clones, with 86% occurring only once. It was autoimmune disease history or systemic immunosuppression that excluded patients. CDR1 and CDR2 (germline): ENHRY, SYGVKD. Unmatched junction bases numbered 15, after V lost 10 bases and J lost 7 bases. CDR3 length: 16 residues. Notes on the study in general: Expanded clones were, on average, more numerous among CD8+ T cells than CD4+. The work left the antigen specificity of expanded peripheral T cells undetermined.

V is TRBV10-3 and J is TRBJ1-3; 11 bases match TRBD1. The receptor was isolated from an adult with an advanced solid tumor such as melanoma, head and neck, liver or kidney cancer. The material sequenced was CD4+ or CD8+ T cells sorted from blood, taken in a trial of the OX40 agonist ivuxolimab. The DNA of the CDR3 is TGTGCCACCCGCGAGGGGGACAGGGGGTCGGTGAACACCATATATTTT. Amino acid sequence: CATREGDRGSVNTIYF.